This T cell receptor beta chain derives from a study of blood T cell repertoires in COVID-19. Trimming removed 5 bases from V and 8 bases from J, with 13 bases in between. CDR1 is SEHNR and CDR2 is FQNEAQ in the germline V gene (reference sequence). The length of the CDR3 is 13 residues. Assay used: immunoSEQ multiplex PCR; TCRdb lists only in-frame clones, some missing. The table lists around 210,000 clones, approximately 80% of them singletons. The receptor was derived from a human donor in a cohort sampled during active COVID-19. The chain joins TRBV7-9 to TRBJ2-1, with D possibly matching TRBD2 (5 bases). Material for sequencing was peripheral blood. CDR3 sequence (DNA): TGTGCCAGCAGCCGATTCAACGGGGATGAGCAGTTCTTC. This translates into CASSRFNGDEQFF.